This TCR beta chain was identified during a study of blood T cell repertoires in COVID-19 (dated by TCRdb to 2018 to 2021). Study-level background: Samples from collaborators originated in the United States, Italy and Spain and spanned both the acute and convalescent phases of COVID-19. The prospective study material was composed of cDNA or gDNA derived from T cells, B-cell-depleted T cells, or PBMCs. Deeply sampled blood TCRbeta repertoires from subjects exposed to, actively infected with, or recovered from COVID-19 were included in the dataset. A freely available public database, intended as a resource for researchers studying the immune response to SARS-CoV-2, is where the repertoires were released. The samples were drawn from the first 160 participants of the ongoing ImmuneRACE study and from 950 to 1,500 subjects provided by 6 global collaborators. Nearly every sample came with metadata listing a de-identified subject ID, COVID-19 status, age in years and sex. Where HLA class I and class II types were available, the types were taken from metadata supplied by the sample provider, not from assay-based typing. Results the study describes overall, beyond this receptor: Clinical and demographic metadata were provided uncurated, with the amount varying by source and participant.

One collaborating source in Seattle enrolled patients while the patients were actively infected and followed the patients over time throughout the course of disease. Whole blood was collected in K2EDTA tubes by collaborating institutions according to the institutions' own protocols. For TCRbeta analysis, collaborators shipped samples in one of three forms: frozen whole blood, isolated PBMCs, or DNA extracted from either of those sample types. From a lookup of the germline V gene, CDR1 and CDR2 are SNHLY and FYNNEI. V is cut back by 10 bases and J by 0 bases, with 16 bases in the junction unmatched. The CDR3, cysteine through phenylalanine, is 19 amino acids long. Just the 57-base CDR3 DNA is kept, in frame starting at base 1. TCRbeta CDR3 regions were amplified from genomic DNA using the immunoSEQ Assay, a bias-controlled multiplex PCR. The paper's data handling went like this. The number of nucleated cells in each sample was estimated from the amplification of reference gene primers within the assay. To quantify the absolute abundance of each unique TCRbeta CDR3 rearrangement, sequence reads were collapsed and filtered. For each sample, productive Simpson clonality was calculated by taking the square root of Simpson's diversity index across productive rearrangements. Imported from immuneACCESS, the table was reduced by TCRdb to in-frame sequences with V and J called. These copies leave out some clones; in studies compared against another copy, an unresolved V gene accounts for under half, and the cause of the remainder is not known. V and J calls and clone size come straight from that table; D and trimming were deduced from the DNA. For this sample there are approximately 190,000 clones; around 76% appear just once. The ten largest clones take up approximately 8.1% of the sample.

Regarding this clone: Its antigen is not yet known. No base quality values were provided; no much bigger clone lies one nucleotide off.

This TCR was recovered from a woman in her sixties with COVID-19, enrolled during active disease. Sequenced sample: peripheral blood. Rearrangement joined TRBV2 to TRBJ2-1; 12 junctional bases match TRBD2. The sequenced DNA: TGTGCCACCGCTGGCGTGTCGACTAGCGGGAGACGCTCCTACAATGAGCAGTTCTTC. It is translated as CATAGVSTSGRRSYNEQFF.